This entry concerns a single TCR beta chain. What it binds is not known. The germline CDR1 and CDR2 sequences are LNHDA and SQIVND (reference sequence). V was cut by 7 bases and J by 2 bases, with 13 bases left in between. The CDR3 spans 14 residues. The data derive from a study of OX40 agonist ivuxolimab in advanced cancers. Study as a whole: The study enrolled dose-escalation patients with hepatocellular carcinoma, melanoma, renal cell or head and neck cancer. From about 23 to 85 years was the age range, with a mean of around 57 years, and 70% to 85% were male. General study points: Antigen targets of the expanded peripheral T cells went undetermined. Dosing at 0.1 to 3.0 mg/kg was accompanied by clonal expansion of CD4+ and CD8+ blood T cells by week 6.

Assay used: immunoSEQ multiplex PCR; TCRdb lists only in-frame clones, some missing. Among 20,000 to 25,000 clones listed, just under 75% were seen once. The sequence derives from an adult with an advanced solid tumor such as melanoma, head and neck, liver or kidney cancer. The genes are TRBV19 and TRBJ2-3; the D gene is possibly TRBD1 (6 bases). Material: CD4+ or CD8+ T cells sorted from blood, obtained in a trial of the OX40 agonist ivuxolimab. In DNA, the CDR3 is TGTGCCAGTACCCAGGACAGTCCCACAGATACGCAGTATTTT. Its protein product is CASTQDSPTDTQYF.